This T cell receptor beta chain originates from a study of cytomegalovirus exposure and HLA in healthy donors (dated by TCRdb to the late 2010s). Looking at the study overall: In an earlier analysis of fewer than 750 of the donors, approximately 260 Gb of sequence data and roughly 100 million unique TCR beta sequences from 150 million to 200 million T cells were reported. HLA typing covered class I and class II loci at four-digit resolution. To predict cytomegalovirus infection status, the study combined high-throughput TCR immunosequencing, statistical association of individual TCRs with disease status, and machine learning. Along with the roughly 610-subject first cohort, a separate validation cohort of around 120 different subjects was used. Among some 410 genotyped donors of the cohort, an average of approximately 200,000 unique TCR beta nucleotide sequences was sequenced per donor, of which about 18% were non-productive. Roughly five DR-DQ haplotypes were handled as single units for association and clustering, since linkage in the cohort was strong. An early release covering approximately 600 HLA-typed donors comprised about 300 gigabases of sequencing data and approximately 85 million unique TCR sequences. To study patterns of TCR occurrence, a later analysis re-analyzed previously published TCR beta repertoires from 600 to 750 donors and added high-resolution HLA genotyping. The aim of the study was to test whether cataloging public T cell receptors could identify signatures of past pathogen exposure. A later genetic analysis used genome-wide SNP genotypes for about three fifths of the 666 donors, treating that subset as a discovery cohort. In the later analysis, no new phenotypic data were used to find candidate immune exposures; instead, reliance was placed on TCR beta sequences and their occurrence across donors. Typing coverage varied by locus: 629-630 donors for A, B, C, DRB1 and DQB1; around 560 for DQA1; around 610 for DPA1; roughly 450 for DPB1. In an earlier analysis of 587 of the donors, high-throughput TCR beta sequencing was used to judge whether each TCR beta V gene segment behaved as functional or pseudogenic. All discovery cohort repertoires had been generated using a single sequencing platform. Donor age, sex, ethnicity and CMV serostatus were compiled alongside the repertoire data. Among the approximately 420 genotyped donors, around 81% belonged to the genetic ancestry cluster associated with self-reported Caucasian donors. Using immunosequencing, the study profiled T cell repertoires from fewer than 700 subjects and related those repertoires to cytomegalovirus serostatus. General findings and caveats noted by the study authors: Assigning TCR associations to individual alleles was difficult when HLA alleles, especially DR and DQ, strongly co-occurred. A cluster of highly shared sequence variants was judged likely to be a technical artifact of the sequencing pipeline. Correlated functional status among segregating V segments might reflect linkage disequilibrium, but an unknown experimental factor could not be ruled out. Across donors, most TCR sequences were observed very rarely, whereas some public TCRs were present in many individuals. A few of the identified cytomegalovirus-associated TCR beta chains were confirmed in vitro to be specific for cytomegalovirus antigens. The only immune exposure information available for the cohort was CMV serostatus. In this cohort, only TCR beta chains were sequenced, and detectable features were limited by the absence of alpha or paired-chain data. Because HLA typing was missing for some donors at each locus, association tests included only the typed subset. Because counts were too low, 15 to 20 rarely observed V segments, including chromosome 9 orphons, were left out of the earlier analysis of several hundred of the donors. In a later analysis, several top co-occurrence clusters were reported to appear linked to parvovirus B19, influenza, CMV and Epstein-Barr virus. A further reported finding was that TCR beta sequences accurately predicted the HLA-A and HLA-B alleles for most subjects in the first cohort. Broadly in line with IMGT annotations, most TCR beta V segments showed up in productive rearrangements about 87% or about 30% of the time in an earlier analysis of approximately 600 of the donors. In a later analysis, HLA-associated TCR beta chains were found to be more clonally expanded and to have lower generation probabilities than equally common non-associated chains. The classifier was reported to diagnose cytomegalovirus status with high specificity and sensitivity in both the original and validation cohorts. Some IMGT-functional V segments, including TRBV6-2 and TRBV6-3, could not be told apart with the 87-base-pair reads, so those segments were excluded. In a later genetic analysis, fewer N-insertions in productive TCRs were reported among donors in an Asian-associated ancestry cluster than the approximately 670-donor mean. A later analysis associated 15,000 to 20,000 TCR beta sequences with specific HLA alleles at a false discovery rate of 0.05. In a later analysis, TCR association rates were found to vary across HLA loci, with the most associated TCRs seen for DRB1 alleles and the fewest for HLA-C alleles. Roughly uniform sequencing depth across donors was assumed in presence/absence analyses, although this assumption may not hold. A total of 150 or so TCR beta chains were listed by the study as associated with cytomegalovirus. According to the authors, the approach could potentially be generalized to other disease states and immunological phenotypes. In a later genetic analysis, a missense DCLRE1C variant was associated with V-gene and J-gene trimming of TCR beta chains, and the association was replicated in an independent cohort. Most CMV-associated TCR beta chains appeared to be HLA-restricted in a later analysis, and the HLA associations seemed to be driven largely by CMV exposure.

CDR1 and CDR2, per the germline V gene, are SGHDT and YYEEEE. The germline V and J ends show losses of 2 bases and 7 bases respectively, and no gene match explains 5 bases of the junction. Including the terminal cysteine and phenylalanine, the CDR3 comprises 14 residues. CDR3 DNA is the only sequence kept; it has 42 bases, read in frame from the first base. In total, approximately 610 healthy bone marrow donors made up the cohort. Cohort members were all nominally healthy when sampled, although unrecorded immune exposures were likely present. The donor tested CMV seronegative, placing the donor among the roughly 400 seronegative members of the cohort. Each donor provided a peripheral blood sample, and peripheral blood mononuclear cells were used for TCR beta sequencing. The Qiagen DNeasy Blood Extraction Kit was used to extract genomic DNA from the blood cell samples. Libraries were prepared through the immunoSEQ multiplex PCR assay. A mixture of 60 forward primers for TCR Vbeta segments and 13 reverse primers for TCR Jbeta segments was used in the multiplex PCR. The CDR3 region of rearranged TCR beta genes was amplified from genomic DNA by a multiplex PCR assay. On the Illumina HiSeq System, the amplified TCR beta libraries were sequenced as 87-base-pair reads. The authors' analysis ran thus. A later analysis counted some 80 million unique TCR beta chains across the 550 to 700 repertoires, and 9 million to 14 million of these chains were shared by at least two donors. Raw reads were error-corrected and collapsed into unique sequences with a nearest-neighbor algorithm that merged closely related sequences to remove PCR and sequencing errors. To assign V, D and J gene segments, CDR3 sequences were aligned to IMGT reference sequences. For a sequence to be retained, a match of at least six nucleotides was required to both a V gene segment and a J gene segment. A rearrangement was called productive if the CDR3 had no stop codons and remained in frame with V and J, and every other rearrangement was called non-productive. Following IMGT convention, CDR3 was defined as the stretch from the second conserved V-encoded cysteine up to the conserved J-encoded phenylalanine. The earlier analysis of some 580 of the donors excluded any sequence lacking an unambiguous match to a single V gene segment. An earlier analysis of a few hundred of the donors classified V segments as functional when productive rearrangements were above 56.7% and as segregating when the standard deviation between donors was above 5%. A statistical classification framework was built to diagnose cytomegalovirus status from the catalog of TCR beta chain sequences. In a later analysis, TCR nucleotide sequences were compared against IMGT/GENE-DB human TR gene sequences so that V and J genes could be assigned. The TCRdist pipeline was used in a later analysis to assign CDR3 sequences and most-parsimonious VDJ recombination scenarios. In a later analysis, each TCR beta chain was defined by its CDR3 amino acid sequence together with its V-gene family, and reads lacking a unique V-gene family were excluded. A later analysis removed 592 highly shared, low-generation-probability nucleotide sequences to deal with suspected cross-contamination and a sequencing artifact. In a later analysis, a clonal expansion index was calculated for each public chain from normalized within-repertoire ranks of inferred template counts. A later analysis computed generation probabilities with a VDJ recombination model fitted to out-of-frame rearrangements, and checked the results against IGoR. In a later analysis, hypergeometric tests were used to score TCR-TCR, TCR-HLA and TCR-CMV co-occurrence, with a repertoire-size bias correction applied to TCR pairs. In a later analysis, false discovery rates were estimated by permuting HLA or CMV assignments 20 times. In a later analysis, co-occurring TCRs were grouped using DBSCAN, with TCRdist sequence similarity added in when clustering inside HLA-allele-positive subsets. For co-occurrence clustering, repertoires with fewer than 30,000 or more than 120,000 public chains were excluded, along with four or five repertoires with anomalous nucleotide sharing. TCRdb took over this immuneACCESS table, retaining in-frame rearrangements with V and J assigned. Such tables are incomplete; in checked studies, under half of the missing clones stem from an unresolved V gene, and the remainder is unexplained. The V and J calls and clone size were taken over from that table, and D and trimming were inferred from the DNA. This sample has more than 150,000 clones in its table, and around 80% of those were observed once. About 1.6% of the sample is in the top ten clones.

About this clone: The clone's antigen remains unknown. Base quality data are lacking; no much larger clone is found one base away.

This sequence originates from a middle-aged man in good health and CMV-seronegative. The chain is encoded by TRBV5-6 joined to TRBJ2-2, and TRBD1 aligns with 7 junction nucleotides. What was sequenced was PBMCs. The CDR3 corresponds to CASSLQGLDGELFF. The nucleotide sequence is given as TGTGCCAGCAGCTTACAGGGGCTGGACGGGGAGCTGTTTTTT.